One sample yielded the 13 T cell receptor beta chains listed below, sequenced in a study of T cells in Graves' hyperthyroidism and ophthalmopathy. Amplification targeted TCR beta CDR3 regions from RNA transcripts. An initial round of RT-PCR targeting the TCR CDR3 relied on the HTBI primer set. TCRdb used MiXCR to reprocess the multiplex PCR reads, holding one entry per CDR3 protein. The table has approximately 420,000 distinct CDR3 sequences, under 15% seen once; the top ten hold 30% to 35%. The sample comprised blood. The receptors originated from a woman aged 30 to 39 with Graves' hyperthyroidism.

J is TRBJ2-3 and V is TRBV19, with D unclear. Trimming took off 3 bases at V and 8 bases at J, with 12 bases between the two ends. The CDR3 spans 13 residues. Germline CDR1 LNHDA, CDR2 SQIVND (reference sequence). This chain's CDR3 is CASSMVGTGTQYF. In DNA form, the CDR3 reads TGTGCCAGTAGTATGGTGGGCACCGGTACGCAGTATTTT.

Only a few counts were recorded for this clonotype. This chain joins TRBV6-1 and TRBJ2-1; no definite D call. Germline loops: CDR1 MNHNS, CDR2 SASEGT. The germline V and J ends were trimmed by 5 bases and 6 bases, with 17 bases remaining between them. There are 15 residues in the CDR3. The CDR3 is CASSLGGSLTNEQFF. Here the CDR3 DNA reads TGTGCCAGCAGTTTAGGCGGATCCTTGACCAATGAGCAGTTCTTC.

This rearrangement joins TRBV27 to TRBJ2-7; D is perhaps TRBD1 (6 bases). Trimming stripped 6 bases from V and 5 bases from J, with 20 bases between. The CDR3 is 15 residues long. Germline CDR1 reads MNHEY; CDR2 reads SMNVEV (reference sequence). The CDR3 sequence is CASSYGFRGTHEQYF. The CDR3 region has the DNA TGTGCCAGCAGCTATGGTTTCAGGGGTACCCACGAGCAGTACTTC.

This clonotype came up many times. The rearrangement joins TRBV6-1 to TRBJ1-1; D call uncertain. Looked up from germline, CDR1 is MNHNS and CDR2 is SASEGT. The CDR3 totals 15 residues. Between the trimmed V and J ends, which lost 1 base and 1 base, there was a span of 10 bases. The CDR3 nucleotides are TGTGCCAGCAGTGAAGAGGACGGGAAGAACACTGAAGCTTTCTTT. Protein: CASSEEDGKNTEAFF.

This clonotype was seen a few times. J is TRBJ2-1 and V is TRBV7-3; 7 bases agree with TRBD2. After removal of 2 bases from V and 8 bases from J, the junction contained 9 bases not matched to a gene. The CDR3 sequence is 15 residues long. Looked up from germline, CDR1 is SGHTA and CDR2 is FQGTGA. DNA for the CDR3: TGTGCCAGCAGCTTAGGGCGGGAGCGTGATTATGAGCAGTTCTTC. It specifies CASSLGRERDYEQFF.

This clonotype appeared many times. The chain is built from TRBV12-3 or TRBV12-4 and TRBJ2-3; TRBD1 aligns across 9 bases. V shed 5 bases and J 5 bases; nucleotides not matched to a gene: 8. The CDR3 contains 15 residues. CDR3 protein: CASSTVGTGRDTQYF. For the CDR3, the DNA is TGTGCCAGCAGTACAGTCGGGACAGGGAGAGATACGCAGTATTTT.

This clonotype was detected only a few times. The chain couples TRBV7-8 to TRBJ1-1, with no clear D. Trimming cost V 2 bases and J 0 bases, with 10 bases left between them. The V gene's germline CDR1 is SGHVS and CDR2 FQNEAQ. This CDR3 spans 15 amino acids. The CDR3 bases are TGTGCCAGCAGCTTACGGGCTAAAGTGAACACTGAAGCTTTCTTT. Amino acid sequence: CASSLRAKVNTEAFF. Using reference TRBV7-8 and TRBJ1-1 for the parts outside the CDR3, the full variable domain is GAGVSQSPRYKVAKRGQDVALRCDPISGHVSLFWYQQALGQGPEFLTYFQNEAQLDKSGLPSDRFFAERPEGSVSTLKIQRTQQEDSAVYLCASSLRAKVNTEAFFGQGTRLTVV.

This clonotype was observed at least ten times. Here the CDR3 reads CASSFSAGGPYEQYF. The CDR3 region has the DNA TGCGCCAGCAGCTTTTCAGCAGGCGGCCCCTACGAGCAGTACTTC. This chain joins TRBV5-1 and TRBJ2-7, with no clear D. Germline lookup yields CDR1 SGHRS and CDR2 YFSETQ. The length of the CDR3 is 15 residues. V shed 2 bases and J shed 2 bases, with 14 bases lying between them.

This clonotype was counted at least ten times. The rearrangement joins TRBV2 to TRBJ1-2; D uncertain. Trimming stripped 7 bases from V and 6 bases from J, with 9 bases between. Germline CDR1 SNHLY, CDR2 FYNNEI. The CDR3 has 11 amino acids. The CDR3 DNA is TGTGCCAGCACGCAGTTAAATGGCTACACCTTC. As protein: CASTQLNGYTF.

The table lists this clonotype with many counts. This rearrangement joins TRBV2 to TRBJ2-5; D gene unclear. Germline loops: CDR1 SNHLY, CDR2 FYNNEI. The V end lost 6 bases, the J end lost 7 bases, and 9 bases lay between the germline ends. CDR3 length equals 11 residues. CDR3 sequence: CASSPGGTQYF. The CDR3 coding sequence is TGTGCCAGCAGCCCCGGCGGGACCCAGTACTTC.

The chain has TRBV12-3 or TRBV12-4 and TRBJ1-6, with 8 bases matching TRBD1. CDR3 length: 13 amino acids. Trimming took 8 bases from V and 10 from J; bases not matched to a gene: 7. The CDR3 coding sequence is TGTGCCAGCGCTGACAGGGGAGGCTCACCCCTCCACTTT. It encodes CASADRGGSPLHF.

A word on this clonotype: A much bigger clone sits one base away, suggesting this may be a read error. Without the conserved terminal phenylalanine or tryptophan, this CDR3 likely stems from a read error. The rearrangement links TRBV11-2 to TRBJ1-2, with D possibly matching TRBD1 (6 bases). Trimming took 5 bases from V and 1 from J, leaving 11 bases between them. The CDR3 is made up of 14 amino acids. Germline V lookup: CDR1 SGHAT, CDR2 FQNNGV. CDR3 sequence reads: CASSARQVNYGYTL. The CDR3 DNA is TGTGCCAGCAGCGCCCGACAGGTTAACTATGGCTACACCCTC.

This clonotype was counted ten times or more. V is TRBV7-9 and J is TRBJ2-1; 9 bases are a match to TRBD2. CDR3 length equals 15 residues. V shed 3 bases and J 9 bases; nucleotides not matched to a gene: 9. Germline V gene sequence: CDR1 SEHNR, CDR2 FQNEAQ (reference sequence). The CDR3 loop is CASSFGGGRATEQFF. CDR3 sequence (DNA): TGTGCCAGCAGCTTCGGCGGCGGGAGGGCGACTGAGCAGTTCTTC.